This TCR beta chain was sequenced in a study of blood T cell repertoires in COVID-19. Germline CDR1 SGHAT, CDR2 FQNNGV. V dropped 3 bases and J dropped 2; count of bases not matched to a gene: 2. The CDR3 is made up of 15 amino acids. Assay: immunoSEQ multiplex PCR; the TCRdb copy retains only in-frame clones and omits some. The data contain fewer than 300,000 clones, approximately 82% of them singletons. This chain uses TRBV11-2 with TRBJ2-2; the match to TRBD1 covers 8 bases. The sample taken for sequencing was PBMCs or T cells enriched from blood (not recorded which). This clonotype originated in a man in his forties or fifties who had been exposed to COVID-19. The DNA of the CDR3 is TGTGCCAGCAGCTTGGACAGGGAAAACACCGGGGAGCTGTTTTTT. It yields the protein CASSLDRENTGELFF.